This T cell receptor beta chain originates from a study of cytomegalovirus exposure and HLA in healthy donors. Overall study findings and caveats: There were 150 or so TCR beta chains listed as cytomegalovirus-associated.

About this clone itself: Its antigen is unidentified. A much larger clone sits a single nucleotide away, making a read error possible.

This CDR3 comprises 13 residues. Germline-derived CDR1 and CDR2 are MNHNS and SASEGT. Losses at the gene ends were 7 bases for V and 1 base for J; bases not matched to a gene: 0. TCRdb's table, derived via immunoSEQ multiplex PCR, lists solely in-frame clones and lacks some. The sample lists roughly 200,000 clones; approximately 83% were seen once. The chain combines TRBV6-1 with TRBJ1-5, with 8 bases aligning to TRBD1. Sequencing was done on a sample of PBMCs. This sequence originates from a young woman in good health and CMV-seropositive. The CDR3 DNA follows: TGTGCCAGCACAGGGGGCAGCAATCAGCCCCAGCATTTT. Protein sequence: CASTGGSNQPQHF.